Shown below are 20 T cell receptor beta chains from a single sample sequenced in a study of blood T cell repertoires in COVID-19. Here immunoSEQ multiplex PCR was the method, and the copy in TCRdb shows in-frame clones only, minus some. The table has around 250,000 clones, 75% to 90% seen once. Input material: PBMCs or T cells enriched from blood (not recorded which). These receptors all stem from a woman aged 45-59 years who had recovered from COVID-19.

This chain connects TRBV6-5 to TRBJ2-2, with 9 bases aligning to TRBD1. The CDR3 runs 14 residues. Germline loops: CDR1 MNHEY, CDR2 SVGAGI. V trimming: 6 bases; J trimming: 4 bases; junction bases outside the gene matches: 3. The CDR3 DNA reads TGTGCCAGCAGGACACAGGGGGCCACCGGGGAGCTGTTTTTT. It yields the protein CASRTQGATGELFF.

DNA for the CDR3: TGTGCCAGCAGCTTGGAGGGAAGAAACTATGGCTACACCTTC. Its translation is CASSLEGRNYGYTF. The chain couples TRBV7-2 to TRBJ1-2; D gene ambiguous. The CDR3 loop spans 14 amino acids. The ends were cut back, 3 bases at V and 2 bases at J, with 10 bases in the middle. Germline-derived CDR1 and CDR2 are SGHTA and FQGNSA. The variable domain in full, with the rest retrieved from reference TRBV7-2 and TRBJ1-2, is GAGVSQSPSNKVTEKGKDVELRCDPISGHTALYWYRQSLGQGLEFLIYFQGNSAPDKSGLPSDRFSAERTGGSVSTLTIQRTQQEDSAVYLCASSLEGRNYGYTFGSGTRLTVV.

Turning to this clone: Other DNA variants within this sample encode the same CDR3. V and J are TRBV19 and TRBJ2-6, with D maybe TRBD1 (5 bases). V was clipped by 7 bases and J by 0 bases, with 22 bases between them. Germline lookup yields CDR1 LNHDA and CDR2 SQIVND (reference sequence). The CDR3 consists of 19 residues. CDR3 nucleotides: TGTGCCAGTACCTCCCGTCCTGTTGACAGTTACTCTGGGGCCAACGTCCTGACTTTC. It translates to CASTSRPVDSYSGANVLTF.

The V call is TRBV28, the J call TRBJ1-2; 7 nucleotides agree with TRBD1. The germline CDR1 and CDR2 sequences are MDHEN and SYDVKM. The V gene end was trimmed by 6 bases and the J gene end by 2 bases; junction bases not matched to a gene: 6. CDR3 length equals 14 residues. CDR3 sequence reads: CASSRDSENYGYTF. The CDR3 DNA sequence: TGTGCCAGCAGCCGGGACAGTGAGAACTATGGCTACACCTTC.

This chain links TRBV5-4 with TRBJ2-3; 10 nucleotides line up with TRBD1. The germline V gene has CDR1 SGHNT and CDR2 YYREEE (reference sequence). This CDR3 has 17 amino acids. V lost 4 bases to trimming and J lost 5 bases; unmatched junction nucleotides: 13. In DNA form, the CDR3 reads TGTGCCAGCAGCCGTGGGATGACAGGGGGCTTTGGAGATACGCAGTATTTT. Protein product: CASSRGMTGGFGDTQYF.

The J gene is TRBJ2-7, the V gene TRBV5-1; the D gene is possibly TRBD2 (6 bases). From germline, CDR1 is SGHRS and CDR2 YFSETQ. The CDR3 has 14 amino acids. V was shortened by 4 bases and J by 7 bases, with 18 bases between the two germline ends. CDR3 DNA: TGCGCCAGCAGCGTATTTAGCGGTCTTGAAGAGCAGTACTTC. It translates to CASSVFSGLEEQYF.

V gene TRBV9 combines with J gene TRBJ2-7; perhaps TRBD2 as D (7 bases). V was trimmed by 3 bases and J by 6 bases, leaving 10 bases between them. This CDR3 is 12 amino acids long. Germline V gene lookup returns CDR1 SGDLS and CDR2 YYNGEE. The chain's CDR3 is CASSEGGGEQYF. The CDR3, as DNA: TGTGCCAGCAGCGAGGGAGGGGGCGAGCAGTACTTC.

The rearrangement uses TRBV3-1 (or the pseudogene TRBV3-2) and TRBJ2-1; a possible D gene is TRBD1 (5 bases). Germline CDR1 reads LGHDT; CDR2 reads YNNKEL (reference sequence). V shed 4 bases and J shed 8 bases, with 15 bases lying between them. CDR3 length: 14 residues. This CDR3 is CASSPTARGDEQFF. CDR3 coding DNA: TGTGCCAGCAGCCCGACCGCTAGGGGTGATGAGCAGTTCTTC.

The chain couples TRBV27 to TRBJ2-2; 10 nucleotides line up with TRBD1. V shed 6 bases, J shed 6 bases, and the junction held 1 base outside the gene matches. This CDR3 is built from 13 residues. The germline V gene encodes CDR1 MNHEY and CDR2 SMNVEV (reference sequence). CDR3 coding DNA: TGTGCCAGCAGCGGACAGGGGGCCGGGGAGCTGTTTTTT. Protein: CASSGQGAGELFF.

The V and J genes are TRBV10-2 and TRBJ2-2, with TRBD1 as a possible D gene (6 bases). The CDR3 is made up of 14 amino acids. The germline V gene has CDR1 WSHSY and CDR2 SAAADI. Trimming removed 6 bases from V and 6 bases from J, with 14 bases in between. The CDR3 protein is CASSTGTRAGELFF. CDR3 nucleotides: TGCGCCAGCAGCACAGGGACGCGGGCCGGGGAGCTGTTTTTT.

The V call is TRBV6-6, the J call TRBJ2-7; D perhaps matches TRBD2 (6 bases). Trimming removed 5 bases from V and 4 bases from J, with 21 bases in between. Looked up from germline, CDR1 is MNHNY and CDR2 is SVGAGI (reference sequence). The CDR3 runs 16 residues. CDR3 in DNA: TGTGCCAGCAGTCGAGGACGGGGAAGGAGGGCATACGAGCAGTACTTC. This gives the protein CASSRGRGRRAYEQYF.

V and J are TRBV11-2 and TRBJ2-1; 7 bases fit TRBD2. The CDR3 has 15 residues. Unmatched junction bases numbered 6, after V lost 1 base and J lost 6 bases. The V gene's germline CDR1 is SGHAT and CDR2 FQNNGV. The CDR3 DNA reads TGTGCCAGCAGCTTAGCTAGCGGTAAAGGCAATGAGCAGTTCTTC. It is translated as CASSLASGKGNEQFF.

In the case of this clone: In the same sample, other DNA sequences code for this CDR3. V gene TRBV19 combines with J gene TRBJ2-1; 10 bases are a match to TRBD2. The CDR3 consists of 15 residues. J gave up 5 bases and V 6 bases, and 7 bases lay outside the gene matches. Germline-derived CDR1 and CDR2 are LNHDA and SQIVND (reference sequence). The DNA of the CDR3 is TGTGCCAGTAGCTCCCTAGCGGGAGTCAACAATGAGCAGTTCTTC. Translated, it gives CASSSLAGVNNEQFF.

The chain links TRBV16 to TRBJ1-4, with D uncertain. The CDR3 contains 16 residues. Trimming took off 1 base at V and 0 bases at J, with 9 bases between the two ends. Germline CDR1 KGHSY, CDR2 FQNENV. CDR3 DNA: TGTGCCAGCAGCCAATGGGCCCGAGCAACTAATGAAAAACTGTTTTTT. Its protein product is CASSQWARATNEKLFF.

This chain uses TRBV18 with TRBJ2-2; the match to TRBD2 covers 11 bases. Per germline, CDR1 KGHSH and CDR2 LQKENI. The CDR3 has 17 residues. Unmatched junction bases numbered 6, after V lost 3 bases and J lost 3 bases. CDR3 residues: CASSPRTSGLDTGELFF. The CDR3 bases are TGTGCCAGCTCACCCAGGACTAGCGGGCTTGACACCGGGGAGCTGTTTTTT.

Concerning this clone itself: One end of the junction does not line up with germline, which may come from a read error. J is TRBJ1-5 and V is TRBV24-1; a possible D gene is TRBD1 (5 bases). The germline CDR1 and CDR2 sequences are KGHDR and SFDVKD. The CDR3 is made up of 16 amino acids. The CDR3 coding sequence is TGTGCCACCAGCGATTCTCGGGGGGGTATACATCAGCCCCAGCATTTT. Its translation: CATSDSRGGIHQPQHF.

The gene calls are TRBV7-9 and TRBJ1-5; D not resolved. In germline, CDR1 is SEHNR, CDR2 FQNEAQ (reference sequence). CDR3 length: 12 amino acids. The ends were cut back, 3 bases at V and 11 bases at J, with 11 bases in the middle. The CDR3 spells CASSFGGGAQHF. The DNA for the CDR3 is TGTGCCAGCAGCTTTGGTGGAGGAGCCCAGCATTTT.

This clone was seen ten or more times. The rearrangement uses TRBV15 and TRBJ1-1; D unresolved. Germline V gene data show CDR1 as LNHNV and CDR2 as YYDKDF (reference sequence). The CDR3 is 13 amino acids. V dropped 1 base and J dropped 11 bases, with 14 bases sitting between them. Here the CDR3 DNA reads TGTGCCACCAGCAGAGTTGAGGGTTTTGATGCTTTCTTT. It codes for CATSRVEGFDAFF.

The chain links TRBV28 to TRBJ2-7; 9 positions match TRBD1. The CDR3 has 14 amino acids. Germline CDR1 is MDHEN and CDR2 is SYDVKM. Germline trimming cut 2 bases from V and 3 bases from J; bases unmatched to any gene: 2. The CDR3 DNA sequence: TGTGCCAGCAGTTTACTGGGACAGGGCTACGAGCAGTACTTC. Its translation: CASSLLGQGYEQYF.

This clone turned up a few times. This chain connects TRBV25-1 to TRBJ1-2; D unclear. This CDR3 comprises 12 residues. Germline CDR1 reads MGHDK; CDR2 reads SYGVNS. The V end was cut by 3 bases, the J end by 4 bases, with 6 bases between. In DNA, the CDR3 is TGTGCCAGCAGTGATGGGCGCTATGGCTACACCTTC. This translates into CASSDGRYGYTF.